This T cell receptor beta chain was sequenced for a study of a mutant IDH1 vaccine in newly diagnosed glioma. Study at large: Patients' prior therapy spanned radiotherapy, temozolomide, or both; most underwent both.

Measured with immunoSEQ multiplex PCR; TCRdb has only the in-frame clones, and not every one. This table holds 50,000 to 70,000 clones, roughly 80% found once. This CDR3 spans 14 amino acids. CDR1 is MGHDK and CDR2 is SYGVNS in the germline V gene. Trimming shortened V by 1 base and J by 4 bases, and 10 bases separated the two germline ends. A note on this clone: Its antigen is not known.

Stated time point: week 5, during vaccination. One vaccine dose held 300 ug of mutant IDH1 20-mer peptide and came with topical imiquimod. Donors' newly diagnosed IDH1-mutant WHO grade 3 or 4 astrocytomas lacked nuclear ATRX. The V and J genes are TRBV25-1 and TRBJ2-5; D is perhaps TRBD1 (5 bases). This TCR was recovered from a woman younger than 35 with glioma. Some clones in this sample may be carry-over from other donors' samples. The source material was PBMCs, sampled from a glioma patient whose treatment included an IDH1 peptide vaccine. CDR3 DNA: TGTGCCAGCAGTGAATCCAGGGCCGGAGAGACCCAGTACTTC. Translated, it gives CASSESRAGETQYF.